The next 11 T cell receptor beta chains were all read from a single sample in a study of spatial heterogeneity in lung cancer. TCRdb called the 5' RACE reads again in MiXCR, with one record for every CDR3 protein. This sample yields some 16,000 distinct CDR3 sequences, of which 3.6% are seen a single time; around a tenth belongs to the top ten. Noted time point: sample taken at primary tumor resection. Sequences were derived from normal lung tissue next to the tumor, sampled at surgery. Receptor source: a male donor with early-stage non-small cell lung cancer.

Turning to this clonotype: Little can be read into the size of this beta chain, an off-target read in a library designed for alpha chains. The chain links TRBV27 to TRBJ1-3; D possibly corresponds to TRBD1 (5 bases). Germline-derived CDR1 and CDR2 are MNHEY and SMNVEV (reference sequence). The V gene lost 5 bases and the J gene lost 2 bases, with 13 bases spanning the gap. The CDR3 is 15 residues long. The CDR3 DNA reads as TGTGCCAGCAGTCCATCGGGGGGGGCTGGAAACACCATATATTTT. Translation: CASSPSGGAGNTIYF.

This clonotype was seen many times. Within a library made for alpha chains, this beta chain is off target, and its count is uninformative. The genes are TRBV28 and TRBJ2-1; 7 bases agree with TRBD1. The V segment lost 6 bases and the J segment 10 bases; nucleotides outside the gene matches: 9. Germline V lookup: CDR1 MDHEN, CDR2 SYDVKM. The CDR3 is 13 amino acids. CDR3 coding DNA: TGTGCCAGCAGAATAACAGGGGTTAAGGAGCAGTTCTTC. The encoded protein is CASRITGVKEQFF.

This clonotype was counted ten times or more. The library was built for alpha chains, so this beta chain is an off-target read and its size means little. The rearrangement joins TRBV6-5 to TRBJ2-3; D is perhaps TRBD1 (6 bases). The V gene lost 5 bases and the J gene lost 4 bases, with 19 bases spanning the gap. Germline CDR1 is MNHEY and CDR2 is SVGAGI. This CDR3 spans 16 amino acids. CDR3 sequence reads: CASSRDTLDRADTQYF. The CDR3 bases are TGTGCCAGCAGTAGGGACACCCTCGATCGGGCAGATACGCAGTATTTT.

Concerning this clonotype: As an off-target read in a library built for alpha chains, this beta chain has a frequency of little significance. For the CDR3, the DNA is TGCAGTGCTAGAGATCTGCTAACGGGAGGCGTGAGGGAGCAGTACTTC. This gives the protein CSARDLLTGGVREQYF. The chain employs TRBV20-1 and TRBJ2-7, with 7 bases aligning to TRBD2. Germline V gene sequence: CDR1 DFQATT, CDR2 SNEGSKA (reference sequence). There are 16 residues in the CDR3. Germline trimming cut 0 bases from V and 7 bases from J; bases unmatched to any gene: 15.

This clonotype is labeled as medium-sized. Found in a library prepared for alpha chains, this beta chain is an off-target read, and its abundance has little meaning. The chain has TRBV9 and TRBJ2-5, with 7 positions matching TRBD2. Per the germline V gene, CDR1 is SGDLS and CDR2 is YYNGEE. V was pared by 4 bases and J by 5 bases, with 8 bases of the junction left unmatched. This CDR3 contains 14 residues. This CDR3 is CASSPSGRDETQYF. CDR3 bases: TGTGCCAGCAGCCCATCAGGGAGGGACGAGACCCAGTACTTC.

This clonotype was seen ten or more times. This beta chain lies outside the target of a library built for alpha chains; its clone size means little. This rearrangement joins TRBV10-3 to TRBJ2-5, with 12 bases aligning to TRBD2. V was pared by 8 bases and J by 2 bases, with 6 bases of the junction left unmatched. The CDR3 has 15 residues. Germline loops: CDR1 ENHRY, CDR2 SYGVKD. CDR3 in amino acids: CAIGPGTSGQETQYF. In DNA, the CDR3 is TGTGCCATCGGGCCTGGGACTAGCGGGCAAGAGACCCAGTACTTC.

This clonotype occurred many times. Little can be read into the size of this beta chain, an off-target read in a library designed for alpha chains. The rearrangement joins TRBV11-3 to TRBJ2-3; no definite D call. The CDR3 totals 14 residues. Per germline, CDR1 SGHNT and CDR2 YENEEA. V was clipped by 3 bases and J by 0 bases, with 7 bases between them. This CDR3 is CASSFMGSTDTQYF. In DNA, the CDR3 is TGTGCCAGCAGCTTCATGGGTAGCACAGATACGCAGTATTTT.

This clonotype was seen ten or more times. The library was prepared for alpha chains; this beta chain is a stray read, so its frequency means little. The chain uses TRBV7-9 and TRBJ1-1, with D tentatively TRBD1 (6 bases). The CDR3 spans 15 residues. V lost 2 bases, J lost 5 bases, and 15 bases lay in between. Germline V gene data show CDR1 as SEHNR and CDR2 as FQNEAQ (reference sequence). The CDR3 DNA sequence: TGTGCCAGCAGCTTAAGCAGGGGACCCTGGACTGAAGCTTTCTTT. Protein: CASSLSRGPWTEAFF.

This clonotype appeared many times. A library prepared for alpha chains yielded this beta chain as an off-target read; its size is of little meaning. V is TRBV28 and J is TRBJ1-3; D may be TRBD1 (6 bases). V was pared by 3 bases and J by 3 bases, with 12 bases between. Germline V gene lookup returns CDR1 MDHEN and CDR2 SYDVKM. CDR3 length equals 15 residues. The CDR3 sequence is CASSLVGGHGNTIYF. CDR3 bases: TGTGCCAGCAGTTTGGTGGGGGGCCATGGAAACACCATATATTTT. The full variable domain, in which reference TRBV28 and TRBJ1-3 provide the parts outside the CDR3, is DVKVTQSSRYLVKRTGEKVFLECVQDMDHENMFWYRQDPGLGLRLIYFSYDVKMKEKGDIPEGYSVSREKKERFSLILESASTNQTSMYLCASSLVGGHGNTIYFGEGSWLTVV.

To note about this clonotype: This beta chain is a stray read from a library made for alpha chains; its abundance is not meaningful. The CDR3: CASIPATTDTQYF. The CDR3 DNA reads TGTGCCAGCATCCCAGCGACGACAGATACGCAGTATTTT. This sequence joins TRBV2 and TRBJ2-3; D gene uncertain. The CDR3 runs to 13 residues. CDR1 and CDR2 (germline): SNHLY, FYNNEI. Deletions cut 7 bases from V and 3 bases from J, with 11 bases between.

This clonotype has ten or more counts. Because the library targeted alpha chains, this beta chain is an off-target read whose size means little. The gene calls are TRBV5-1 and TRBJ2-2; D unclear. With 4 bases removed from V and 0 bases from J, the gap between germline ends came to 13 bases. Germline CDR1 SGHRS, CDR2 YFSETQ. This CDR3 spans 16 amino acids. CDR3 sequence: CASSEFAPANTGELFF. The CDR3, as DNA: TGCGCCAGCAGCGAATTCGCCCCCGCGAACACCGGGGAGCTGTTTTTT.